This is a list of T cell receptor beta chains from one sample in a study of metastatic and nonmetastatic thyroid tumors. TCRdb redid the clone calls on the PCR reads using MiXCR. Of about 93,000 clones in the sample, 10% to 15% are singletons; the top ten hold approximately 11%. The sample was blood. These receptors were taken from a female donor with papillary thyroid cancer or a benign thyroid nodule (not recorded which). Some clones in this sample may be carry-over from other donors' samples. Both conserved end residues are part of each CDR3.

J	V	CDR3
TRBJ2-7	TRBV6-2/TRBV6-3	CASSLSGSYEQYF
TRBJ2-1	TRBV7-2	CASSLGLAGVNEQFF
TRBJ2-1	TRBV7-9	CASSLLSSLLDEQFF
TRBJ1-5	TRBV28	CASSPGALGNQPQHF
TRBJ2-7	TRBV16	CASSQSAGQGVHEQYF
TRBJ1-1	TRBV5-1	CASSSGQNTEAFF
TRBJ2-7	TRBV27	CASSFSAGGYEQYF
TRBJ2-1	TRBV16	CASNHRDIYNEQFF
TRBJ1-2	TRBV20-1	CSARSLLGAAYGYTF
TRBJ2-3	TRBV6-1	CASTNQDTQYF
TRBJ2-2	TRBV20-1	CSARTGTSNTGELFF
TRBJ2-2	TRBV7-2	CASSRDRGIGELFF
TRBJ2-3	TRBV15	CATSSSGASTDTQYF
TRBJ2-3	TRBV20-1	CSAQGHAASTDAQYF
TRBJ2-7	TRBV12-3/TRBV12-4	CASSLLRKYSYEQYF
TRBJ2-5	TRBV7-2	CASSLDGQETQYF
TRBJ1-4	TRBV2	CASSGDPRTSTNEKLFF
TRBJ2-7	TRBV7-3	CASSNIAGEEQYF
TRBJ2-7	TRBV7-9	CASSYPAGGLDEQYF
TRBJ1-2	TRBV20-1	CSSAQGARIGGYTF
TRBJ2-7	TRBV19	CASRPGGGSEQYF
TRBJ2-6	TRBV27	CASSSRIDRNSGANVLTF
TRBJ1-2	TRBV4-2	CASSQAGKGGLNYGYTF
TRBJ2-3	TRBV9	CASSVDPPPDTQYF
TRBJ1-2	TRBV6-1	CASRPMGLGYCYTF
TRBJ2-7	TRBV7-2	CASSLPGQSYEQYF
TRBJ2-2	TRBV7-8	CATIPAGNTGELFF
TRBJ2-1	TRBV4-3	CASSQDRATRGAYNEQFF
TRBJ2-7	TRBV20-1	CSAPTSGSSYEQYF
TRBJ1-5	TRBV28	CASSFFGWIQPQHF
TRBJ1-2	TRBV5-6	CASSLGKGGYTF
TRBJ2-7	TRBV27	CASSLTSGSSYEQYF
TRBJ2-1	TRBV11-2	CASSSGLSHEQFF
TRBJ2-7	TRBV20-1	CSASGLAGLTYEQYF
TRBJ1-6	TRBV6-1	CASSADRNSPLHF
TRBJ1-1	TRBV28	CASSLLAQGNTKAFF
TRBJ2-1	TRBV6-4	CASSLPTPGASGRSNSNEQFF
TRBJ1-5	TRBV19	CASSMGQGSNQPQHF
TRBJ2-5	TRBV28	CASSLMGPSGNYQETQYF
TRBJ2-7	TRBV6-1	CASSTKGQLDAYEQYF
TRBJ2-5	TRBV5-4	CASSLRLAGGRETQYF
TRBJ2-2	TRBV20-1	CSAPLAGLTGELFF
TRBJ2-7	TRBV6-4	CASSYSPLWGQTYEQYF
TRBJ1-5	TRBV18	CASSLDREAFYSNQPQHF
TRBJ1-2	TRBV4-3	CASSQGTGSGYGYTF
TRBJ1-5	TRBV18	CASSPTIRVGSQPQHF
TRBJ2-1	TRBV20-1	CSTDSAGVSYNEQFF
TRBJ2-3	TRBV30	CAWRPQKGFKGARDTQYF
TRBJ1-2	TRBV20-1	CSAALGTNYGYTF
TRBJ2-1	TRBV4-3	CASSQDRHGTRGQFF
TRBJ2-3	TRBV9	CASSGTRTGPTDTQYF
TRBJ1-1	TRBV12-3/TRBV12-4	CASSLLKGGDGLEAFF
TRBJ1-1	TRBV28	CASKAGSTEAFF